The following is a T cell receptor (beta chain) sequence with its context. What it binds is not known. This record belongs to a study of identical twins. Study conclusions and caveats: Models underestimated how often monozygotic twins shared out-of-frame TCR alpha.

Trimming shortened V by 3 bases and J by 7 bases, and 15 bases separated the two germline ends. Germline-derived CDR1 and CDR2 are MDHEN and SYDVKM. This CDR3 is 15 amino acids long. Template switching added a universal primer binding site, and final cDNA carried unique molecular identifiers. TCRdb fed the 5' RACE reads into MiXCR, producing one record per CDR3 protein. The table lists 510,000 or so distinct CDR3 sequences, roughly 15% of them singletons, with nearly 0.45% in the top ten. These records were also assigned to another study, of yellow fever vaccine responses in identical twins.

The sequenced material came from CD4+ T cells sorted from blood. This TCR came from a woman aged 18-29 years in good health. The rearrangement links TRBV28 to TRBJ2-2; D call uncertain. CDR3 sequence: CASSFGRIHVGELFF. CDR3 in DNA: TGTGCCAGCAGTTTTGGCCGAATACACGTCGGGGAGCTGTTTTTT.